A selection of T cell receptor beta chains follows, all from one sample in a study of Graves' ophthalmopathy and Graves' hyperthyroidism. In TCRdb, the multiplex PCR reads were re-called with MiXCR into one record per CDR3 protein. The sample carries 400,000 to 450,000 distinct CDR3 sequences, under 25% recorded once. The specimen was peripheral blood. The origin of the receptors is a woman under 30 with stable Graves' hyperthyroidism. CDR3s include the opening cysteine and the closing phenylalanine or tryptophan. A D gene is named only where the DNA matches it firmly. Size is stated for part of the rows, as once, few or many counts, or as a class when the clone is expanded.

d_call clone_size j_call v_call cdr3_nt cdr3_aa
NA NA TRBJ2-7 TRBV12-3/TRBV12-4 TGTGCCAGCAGCACCCCAAAGGGACGCCCGATGTGGGACGAGCAGTACTTC CASSTPKGRPMWDEQYF
NA few TRBJ2-2 TRBV4-1 TGCGCCAGCAGAGCAGGGTGGAGCACCGGGGAGCTGTTTTTT CASRAGWSTGELFF
NA few TRBJ2-7 TRBV15 TGTGCCACCAGCAGAGATGATAGGGACGGGTACGAGCAGTACTTC CATSRDDRDGYEQYF
NA many TRBJ2-2 TRBV12-3/TRBV12-4 TGTGCCAGCAGAACCTTCTGGGGGAGCACCGGGGAGCTGTTTTTT CASRTFWGSTGELFF
NA many TRBJ2-7 TRBV12-3/TRBV12-4 TGTGCCAGCAGTTTAGCCGGGAATGGGTCCGAGCAGTACTTC CASSLAGNGSEQYF
NA many TRBJ1-2 TRBV11-2 TGTGCCAGCAGCTCCCGGGACCGAACTGGCTACACCTTC CASSSRDRTGYTF
TRBD1 NA TRBJ1-1 TRBV20-1 TGCAGTGCTAGTCTGACAGGGGTAATGAACACTGAAGCTTTCTTT CSASLTGVMNTEAFF
TRBD1 NA TRBJ2-7 TRBV13 TGTGCCAGCAGTCATACCGGGACAGGGACCTACGAGCAGTACTTC CASSHTGTGTYEQYF
NA many TRBJ2-7 TRBV12-3/TRBV12-4 TGTGCCAGCAGTTTAAGATCCCGGGGCGAGCAGTACTTC CASSLRSRGEQYF
TRBD1 many TRBJ1-2 TRBV19 TGTGCCAGTAGCACCAGGCAAGGGGGCTGGAATGGCTACACCTTC CASSTRQGGWNGYTF
NA many TRBJ1-2 TRBV5-6 TGTGCCAGCAACCCTGCGGACGATACTTATGGCTACACCTTC CASNPADDTYGYTF
NA many TRBJ2-2 TRBV27 TGTGCCAGCACTCAGACGTGGGGTCCCGGGGAGCTGTTTTTT CASTQTWGPGELFF
NA NA TRBJ2-6 TRBV30 TGTGCCTGGACCTACTCTGGGGCCGACGTCCTGACTTTC CAWTYSGADVLTF
NA NA TRBJ2-3 TRBV6-2/TRBV6-3 TGTGCCAGCAGCCAGTCCTCAGGGCGGCGGGGCACAGATACGCAGTATTTT CASSQSSGRRGTDTQYF
NA many TRBJ1-3 TRBV30 TGTGCCTGGAGTGCCACAGGGTCCGGAAACACCATATATTTT CAWSATGSGNTIYF
NA NA TRBJ2-7 TRBV12-3/TRBV12-4 TGTGCCAGCAGTTTTACAGGGAAGGGGGCCTACGAGCAGTACTTC CASSFTGKGAYEQYF
NA many TRBJ1-5 TRBV7-8 TGTGCCAGCAGCTTAGGCAGGGTCGTCAATCAGCCCCAGCATTTT CASSLGRVVNQPQHF
TRBD2 many TRBJ2-7 TRBV11-2 TGTGCCAGCAGCTTAGCTAGCGGGCACTACGAGCAGTACTTC CASSLASGHYEQYF
NA many TRBJ2-5 TRBV12-3/TRBV12-4 TGTGCCAGCACCCACTTAGACGGAACCCAAGAGACCCAGTACTTC CASTHLDGTQETQYF
TRBD1 few TRBJ2-7 TRBV5-4 TGTGCCAGCAGTCCCGGACAGGTCACTCCCTACGAGCAGTACTTC CASSPGQVTPYEQYF
NA NA TRBJ1-2 TRBV15 TGTGCCACCAGTCAGACGGGTGGCTACACCTTC CATSQTGGYTF
TRBD1 many TRBJ2-7 TRBV6-5 TGTGCCAGCAACAGGGACAGGGGAACCTACGAGCAGTACTTC CASNRDRGTYEQYF
TRBD1 many TRBJ1-2 TRBV25-1 TGTGCCAGCAGTGAGCGGACAGGGTCCGACGGCTACACCTTC CASSERTGSDGYTF
NA NA TRBJ1-3 TRBV30 TGTGCCTGGAGTGAGAGATCTGGAAACACCATATATTTT CAWSERSGNTIYF
TRBD2 many TRBJ2-5 TRBV5-1 TGCGCCAGCAGCTCGGGGCTAGCGGGGGGCTGGGCCCAAGAGACCCAGTACTTC CASSSGLAGGWAQETQYF
NA NA TRBJ2-7 TRBV28 TGTGCCAGCAGTTTGACGTTTAGGGGGTACGAGCAGTACTTC CASSLTFRGYEQYF
NA NA TRBJ2-7 TRBV11-2 TGTGCCAGCAGCTTCGACCCGCTTAAGGGGCAGTACTTC CASSFDPLKGQYF
NA many TRBJ2-2 TRBV12-3/TRBV12-4 TGTGCCAGCAGCGTAGGGGGTCACACCGGGGAGCTGTTTTTT CASSVGGHTGELFF
TRBD1 NA TRBJ1-1 TRBV28 TGTGCCAGCAGTATGGGACAGGGTCGGACTGAAGCTTTCTTT CASSMGQGRTEAFF
TRBD1 many TRBJ1-5 TRBV24-1 TGTGCCACCAGTCGGACAGGTTCAAATCAGCCCCAGCATTTT CATSRTGSNQPQHF
NA NA TRBJ1-2 TRBV6-4 TGTGCCAGCAGTGACGGGCGGAGCGGCTACACCTTC CASSDGRSGYTF
TRBD2 NA TRBJ2-5 TRBV28 TGTGCCAGCAGTTTGCGGCCCCAACGAGCGGGAGTAGAGACCCAGTACTTC CASSLRPQRAGVETQYF
TRBD2 NA TRBJ2-2 TRBV20-1 TGCAGTGCTAGATTGACCGGGACTAGTGAAACCGGGGAGCTGTTTTTT CSARLTGTSETGELFF
NA many TRBJ1-5 TRBV28 TGTGCCAGCAGCCCCCTGGGCGCCCCAAGCAATCAGCCCCAGCATTTT CASSPLGAPSNQPQHF
NA NA TRBJ1-5 TRBV9 TGTGCCAGCAGCGTAAGCGGGGATCTAATTCAGCCCCAGCGTTTT CASSVSGDLIQPQRF
NA many TRBJ2-7 TRBV19 TGTGCCAGTAGTTCCCTCCCCGGGCACTCCTACGAGCAGTACTTC CASSSLPGHSYEQYF
NA NA TRBJ2-7 TRBV25-1 TGTGCCAGCAATAATGGGGGTCGCCCCTGTACCTACGAGCAGTACTTC CASNNGGRPCTYEQYF
TRBD1 many TRBJ2-7 TRBV29-1 TGCAGCGTAGGACGAGTTACAGGGGGCTACGAGCAGTACTTC CSVGRVTGGYEQYF
TRBD2 NA TRBJ2-2 TRBV15 TGTGCCACCAGCAGTTACCAAGTAGAGCGGGAGGGCCCTATCGGGGAGCTGTTTTTT CATSSYQVEREGPIGELFF
NA many TRBJ2-7 TRBV30 TGTGCCTGGAGTAATGGCGGGTCCAGATACTTC CAWSNGGSRYF
TRBD1 many TRBJ1-1 TRBV20-1 TGCAGTGCTAGAGACTTAACGGGACAGATGAACACTGAAGCTTTCTTT CSARDLTGQMNTEAFF
NA many TRBJ1-5 TRBV6-2/TRBV6-3 TGTGCCAGCAGTTATGGCAGGATTAATAGTAGCAATCAGCCCCAGCATTTT CASSYGRINSSNQPQHF
NA NA TRBJ1-1 TRBV24-1 TGTGCCACCAGGGGGGACGGCGGGAACACTGAAGCTTTCTTT CATRGDGGNTEAFF
NA many TRBJ2-5 TRBV15 TGTGCCACCAGCACCATTCAGACAGGCCACGAGACCCAGTACTTC CATSTIQTGHETQYF
TRBD2 NA TRBJ2-7 TRBV20-1 TGCAGTGCTCCGACGACAGGGGGTAGACTAGCGGGGAGCGAGCAGTACTTC CSAPTTGGRLAGSEQYF
NA many TRBJ1-1 TRBV29-1 TGCAGCGTTGGGGGGTCAGGGGCCCCCGTCACTGAAGCTTTCTTT CSVGGSGAPVTEAFF